Shown below are 6 T cell receptor beta chains from a single sample sequenced in a study of cytomegalovirus exposure and HLA in healthy donors. 60 Vbeta and 13 Jbeta primers were used in PCR. Clones were sequenced by immunoSEQ multiplex PCR, and TCRdb holds only the in-frame ones, with some missing. The table records about 180,000 clones, more than 75% of them present only once. Sample: PBMCs. The receptors were gathered from a man aged 40-55 years in good health and CMV-seronegative.

The chain joins TRBV28 to TRBJ2-1, with D unresolved. The V gene's germline CDR1 is MDHEN and CDR2 SYDVKM. V lost 4 bases and J 3 bases, leaving 13 bases between the germline ends. The CDR3 spans 15 residues. The CDR3 bases are TGTGCCAGCAGTTCCCGGAGAATGGGCTACAATGAGCAGTTCTTC. This sequence encodes CASSSRRMGYNEQFF.

The chain employs TRBV30 and TRBJ1-6, with 7 bases that match TRBD1. The CDR3 contains 13 residues. With 4 bases clipped from V and 9 bases from J, the junction kept 6 bases outside the gene matches. Germline lookup yields CDR1 GTSNPN and CDR2 SVGIG (reference sequence). CDR3 nucleotide sequence: TGTGCCTGGACCCCGACAGGGACTTCACCCCTCCACTTT. Its protein is CAWTPTGTSPLHF.

In this sample, this clone turned up once. V gene TRBV5-1 combines with J gene TRBJ2-5; 10 bases are a match to TRBD2. Looked up from germline, CDR1 is SGHRS and CDR2 is YFSETQ. Trimming removed 7 bases from V and 4 bases from J; junction bases left unmatched: 13. The CDR3 spans 16 residues. CDR3 loop: CASSKKAGGSVETQYF. The CDR3 DNA reads as TGCGCCAGCTCCAAAAAAGCGGGGGGGTCCGTAGAGACCCAGTACTTC.

The J gene is TRBJ1-5, the V gene TRBV10-3; 7 bases map to TRBD1. The germline gives CDR1 ENHRY, CDR2 SYGVKD. The CDR3 contains 14 residues. The junction had 5 bases not matched to a gene; V was cut back by 6 bases and J by 3 bases. CDR3 sequence (DNA): TGTGCCATCAGATCGGGACAGTACAATCAGCCCCAGCATTTT. Amino acid sequence: CAIRSGQYNQPQHF.

The rearrangement links TRBV18 to TRBJ1-1, with D unresolved. CDR3 length: 14 amino acids. V lost 3 bases, J lost 1 base, and 9 bases lay in between. Looked up from germline, CDR1 is KGHSH and CDR2 is LQKENI. CDR3: CASSPASRNTEAFF. CDR3 sequence (DNA): TGTGCCAGCTCACCCGCATCGCGGAACACTGAAGCTTTCTTT.

This clone was detected only once. This chain joins TRBV5-6 and TRBJ1-5; D is uncertain. The CDR3 is 15 residues long. Germline V gives CDR1 SGHDT, CDR2 YYEEEE. The germline V and J ends were trimmed by 2 bases and 5 bases, with 14 bases remaining between them. The CDR3 DNA sequence: TGTGCCAGCAGCTTTATGGGAGCTTCTGATCAGCCCCAGCATTTT. Encoded protein: CASSFMGASDQPQHF.